This T cell receptor beta chain was profiled in a study of blood T cell repertoires in COVID-19. Clones were sequenced by immunoSEQ multiplex PCR, and TCRdb holds only the in-frame ones, with some missing. The sample includes 300,000 to 450,000 clones, 88% seen only once; the top ten take approximately 0.93%. The V end was cut by 4 bases, the J end by 7 bases, with 7 bases between. Per germline, CDR1 DFQATT and CDR2 SNEGSKA (reference sequence). The CDR3 has 10 residues. This clone was observed a few times. Sequencing was carried out using PBMCs or T cells enriched from blood (not recorded which). The TCR comes from a woman aged 25 to 39 who had been exposed to COVID-19. The J gene is TRBJ1-1, the V gene TRBV20-1; D call uncertain. CDR3 nucleotide sequence: TGCAGTGCTAACCGGGTTGAAGCTTTCTTT. Translating it yields CSANRVEAFF.